These 9 T cell receptor beta chains were all obtained from the same sample, sequenced in a study of cytomegalovirus exposure and HLA in healthy donors. Primers: 60 Vbeta forward and 13 Jbeta reverse. Repertoires were generated with immunoSEQ multiplex PCR, while TCRdb's copy carries only in-frame clones and drops some. The table includes about 60,000 clones, around four fifths detected once. The sequenced sample was PBMCs. These receptors were obtained from a woman aged 25 to 39 in good health and CMV-seronegative.

The chain combines TRBV30 with TRBJ1-4, with D unclear. The V gene lost 1 base and the J gene lost 8 bases, with 20 bases spanning the gap. The CDR3 spans 16 residues. Germline V gene data show CDR1 as GTSNPN and CDR2 as SVGIG (reference sequence). CDR3 nucleotide sequence: TGTGCCTGGAGTGACGCCCTTTTAACAAACCAGGAAAAACTGTTTTTT. Residues: CAWSDALLTNQEKLFF.

CDR3 nucleotides: TGTGCCAGCAGCTTAGAAGGGACAGGGAACACCGGGGAGCTGTTTTTT. Residues: CASSLEGTGNTGELFF. V and J are TRBV11-3 and TRBJ2-2, with 8 bases fitting TRBD1. The CDR3 is made up of 16 amino acids. Unmatched junction bases numbered 1, after V lost 0 bases and J lost 1 base. Germline lookup yields CDR1 SGHNT and CDR2 YENEEA.

The chain uses TRBV19 and TRBJ2-5; 9 bases map to TRBD1. With the DNA end fitting TRBJ2-7 better, the J assignment may be wrong. Germline CDR1 and CDR2: LNHDA and SQIVND (reference sequence). This CDR3 is built from 14 residues. CDR3 coding DNA: TGTGCCAGTAGCCTCGGGACAGGGAGCTACGAGCAGTACTTC. Encoded protein: CASSLGTGSYEQYF.

The V gene is TRBV15, the J gene TRBJ1-4, with D perhaps matching TRBD1 (5 bases). V gave up 0 bases and J gave up 3 bases, with 11 bases separating them. Per the germline V gene, CDR1 is LNHNV and CDR2 is YYDKDF (reference sequence). The CDR3 sequence is 16 residues long. CDR3 loop: CATSRDRGGANEKLFF. The DNA of the CDR3 is TGTGCCACCAGCAGAGATCGGGGGGGGGCTAATGAAAAACTGTTTTTT.

This rearrangement joins TRBV23-1 to TRBJ1-1; weak D call: TRBD1 (6 bases). TRBV23-1 belongs to the ORF category, with a function that is uncertain. This CDR3 has 17 amino acids. The ends were cut back, 2 bases at V and 0 bases at J, with 16 bases in the middle. The CDR3: CASSQGLAGAMNTEAFF. The CDR3 nucleotides read TGCGCCAGCAGTCAAGGTTTGGCAGGGGCCATGAACACTGAAGCTTTCTTT.

The CDR3 spells CASSQVAGVFNEQFF. The CDR3 nucleotides are TGCGCCAGCAGCCAGGTAGCGGGGGTCTTCAATGAGCAGTTCTTC. The genes are TRBV4-1 and TRBJ2-1, with TRBD2 matching 9 bases. The V gene's germline CDR1 is MGHRA and CDR2 YSYEKL. The CDR3 contains 15 residues. J was trimmed by 6 bases and V by 3 bases; bases with no gene match: 6.

The gene calls are TRBV4-3 and TRBJ2-7; 9 nucleotides match TRBD2. This CDR3 spans 16 amino acids. Germline CDR1 is LGHNA and CDR2 is YSLEER. Trimming removed 0 bases from V and 3 bases from J; junction bases left unmatched: 6. CDR3 sequence: CASSQDRRGGNYEQYF. CDR3 DNA: TGCGCCAGCAGCCAAGATCGGCGGGGGGGGAACTACGAGCAGTACTTC.

The chain employs TRBV19 and TRBJ1-1; TRBD1 might be the D (5 bases). V was cut by 1 base and J by 8 bases, with 11 bases left in between. CDR1 is LNHDA, CDR2 SQIVND, per germline (reference sequence). This CDR3 region has 13 residues. CDR3 in amino acids: CASSIANRGEAFF. CDR3 coding DNA: TGTGCCAGTAGTATAGCCAATCGGGGGGAAGCTTTCTTT.

The genes are TRBV19 and TRBJ2-3, with 7 nucleotides matching TRBD2. The CDR3 runs to 19 residues. V was pared by 10 bases and J by 0 bases, with 22 bases of the junction left unmatched. The germline gives CDR1 LNHDA, CDR2 SQIVND (reference sequence). For the CDR3, the DNA is TGTGCCACTTCCAGGGATCCCCCCGGCGGGAGTGTTAGCACAGATACGCAGTATTTT. Protein sequence: CATSRDPPGGSVSTDTQYF. Looking up the rest from reference TRBV19 and TRBJ2-3 gives the full variable domain: DGGITQSPKYLFRKEGQNVTLSCEQNLNHDAMYWYRQDPGQGLRLIYYSQIVNDFQKGDIAEGYSVSREKKESFPLTVTSAQKNPTAFYLCATSRDPPGGSVSTDTQYFGPGTRLTVL.